Listed here is a single TCR beta chain. Its antigen is undetermined. Next came a second PCR, run for 7 to 11 cycles, which used a sample-barcoded 5' primer along with a J-beta primer mix. TCRdb ran MiXCR on the 5' RACE reads and lists one entry per CDR3 protein. The sample consists of 1.5 million to 2 million distinct CDR3 sequences, roughly two fifths of them appearing once. This sample stems from a study of blood T cells in healthy people across ages. General study results and limits: Because sorting was not performed, PBMCs prevented conclusive naive versus antigen-experienced comparison.

Sequencing was carried out using blood. The receptor was derived from a human donor in good health.

This CDR3 reads CASSLAGGGRTTGYTF. The CDR3 DNA sequence: TGTGCCAGCAGCTTAGCGGGTGGAGGCAGGACAACTGGCTACACCTTC. The chain uses TRBV7-2 and TRBJ1-2, with D tentatively TRBD1 (5 bases). This CDR3 comprises 16 residues. Trimming removed 0 bases from V and 7 bases from J, with 18 bases in between. Germline-derived CDR1 and CDR2 are SGHTA and FQGNSA.